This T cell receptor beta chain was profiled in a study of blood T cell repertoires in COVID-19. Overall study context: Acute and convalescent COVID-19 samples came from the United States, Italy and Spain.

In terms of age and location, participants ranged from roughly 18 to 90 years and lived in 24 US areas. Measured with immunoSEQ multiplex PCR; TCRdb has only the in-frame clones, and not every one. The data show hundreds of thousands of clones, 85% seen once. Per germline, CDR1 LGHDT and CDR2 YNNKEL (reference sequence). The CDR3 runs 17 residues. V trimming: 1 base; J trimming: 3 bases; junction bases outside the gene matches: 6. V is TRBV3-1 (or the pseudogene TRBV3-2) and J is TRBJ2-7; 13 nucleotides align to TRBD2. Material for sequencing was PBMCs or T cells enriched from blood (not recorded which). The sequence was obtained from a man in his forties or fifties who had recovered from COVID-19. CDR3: CASSQGTSGRFIYEQYF. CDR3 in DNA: TGTGCCAGCAGCCAAGGGACTAGCGGGAGATTTATCTACGAGCAGTACTTC.